The 3 T cell receptor beta chains presented below share a single source sample, sequenced in a study of vaccination effects on CD4 cells after COVID-19. The repertoire was sequenced with immunoSEQ multiplex PCR; TCRdb's copy has only in-frame clones and lacks some. The table includes roughly 31,000 clones, 70% detected once. Their recognized antigens are unknown. Between days 9 and 11 of culture, CD4+ T cells were separated out. The specimen was CD4+ T cells from PBMCs cultured without peptide, collected before COVID-19 vaccination. These receptors were collected from a human donor who received a COVID-19 vaccine.

The gene calls are TRBV7-2 and TRBJ2-1, with TRBD2 identical over 7 bases. CDR1 and CDR2 (germline): SGHTA, FQGNSA. The V and J ends lost 2 bases and 0 bases, in that order; junction bases with no gene match: 13. This CDR3 is 19 amino acids long. This CDR3 is CASSLRTGTSVISYNEQFF. DNA for the CDR3: TGTGCCAGCAGCTTAAGGACGGGAACTAGCGTCATCTCCTACAATGAGCAGTTCTTC.

The V call is TRBV10-1, the J call TRBJ2-3; tentative D call: TRBD2 (6 bases). Germline V lookup: CDR1 WNHNN, CDR2 SYGVQD (reference sequence). The CDR3 runs 12 residues. Trimming pared 5 bases from V and 15 bases from J, leaving 18 bases between. CDR3 bases: TGCGCCAGCAGTCCTCGGGACTCCTACCGATATTTT. Its protein product is CASSPRDSYRYF.

This clone was picked up a small number of times. One junction end does not reproduce the germline sequence, and a read error may be involved. This chain connects TRBV5-8 to TRBJ2-1; D unresolved. The germline V gene has CDR1 SGHTS and CDR2 YDEGEE. CDR3 length: 15 amino acids. CDR3 protein: CASSSRSYYYDEQFF. The CDR3 DNA sequence: TGTGCCAGCAGCTCCCGGTCCTACTACTACGATGAGCAGTTCTTC.